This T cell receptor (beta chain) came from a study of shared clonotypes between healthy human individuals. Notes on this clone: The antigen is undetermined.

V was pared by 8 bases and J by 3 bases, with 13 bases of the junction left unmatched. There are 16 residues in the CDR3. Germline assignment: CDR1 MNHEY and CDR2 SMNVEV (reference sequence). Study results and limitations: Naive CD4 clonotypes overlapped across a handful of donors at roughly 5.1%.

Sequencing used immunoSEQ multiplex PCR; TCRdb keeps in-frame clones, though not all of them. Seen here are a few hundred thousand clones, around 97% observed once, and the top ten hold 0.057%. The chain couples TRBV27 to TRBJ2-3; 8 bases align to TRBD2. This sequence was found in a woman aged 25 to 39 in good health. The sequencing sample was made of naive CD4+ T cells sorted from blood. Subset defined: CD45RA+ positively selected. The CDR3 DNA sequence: TGTGCCAGCGGCATTTTTAGCGGGAAGGTGACAGATACGCAGTATTTT. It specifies CASGIFSGKVTDTQYF.